The rows below give T cell receptor beta chains drawn from one sample of a study of shared clonotypes between healthy human individuals. Profiling relied on immunoSEQ multiplex PCR, and the TCRdb table lists in-frame clones only, not all of them. Altogether 950,000 to 1,100,000 clones are present, approximately 72% being singletons, with the ten largest covering approximately 1.3%. The sequenced sample was memory CD4+ T cells sorted from blood. The receptors derive from a man between 18 and 29 years old in good health. Each CDR3 is given with its conserved first and last residue. D genes are given only for firm matches. Clone size is shown for a subset of rows, as once, few, many or a class of expanded clone.

clone_size,d_call,v_call,j_call,cdr3_nt,cdr3_aa
once,TRBD1,TRBV29-1,TRBJ1-1,TGCAGCGTTGAAGCCCCGGACAGGGGGCTGCGGGCTTTCTTT,CSVEAPDRGLRAFF
-,TRBD1,TRBV10-3,TRBJ1-1,TGTGCCACCAAAACCGGACAGGGCCAAACTGAAGCTTTCTTT,CATKTGQGQTEAFF
-,TRBD1,TRBV2,TRBJ2-2,TGTGCCAGCAGGGAACAGGGGCGAGACACCGGGGAGCTGTTTTTT,CASREQGRDTGELFF
-,-,TRBV28,TRBJ2-7,TGTGCCAGCAGCATCTCCTACGAGCAGTACTTC,CASSISYEQYF
-,-,TRBV5-4,TRBJ2-3,TGTGCCAGCAGCTTGAGTCTCCCCGAGGGTACGCAGTATTTT,CASSLSLPEGTQYF
-,-,TRBV19,TRBJ1-6,TGTGCCAGTAGTCCCGGGGCCAATTCACCCCTCCACTTT,CASSPGANSPLHF
-,-,TRBV5-8,TRBJ1-5,TGTGCCAGCAGCTACAGGGTTAGCAATCAGCCCCAGCATTTT,CASSYRVSNQPQHF
-,-,TRBV6-5,TRBJ1-4,TGTGCCACCCGTCGGTACGAAAAACTGTTTTTT,CATRRYEKLFF
few,-,TRBV5-1,TRBJ1-3,TGCGCCAGCAGCTTGGGAGACTCTGGAAACACCATATATTTT,CASSLGDSGNTIYF
-,-,TRBV6-1,TRBJ2-7,TGTGCCAGCCAAAGGGACTTCTCTGGCTACGAGCAGTACTTC,CASQRDFSGYEQYF
-,TRBD1,TRBV19,TRBJ2-3,TGTGCCAGTAGTAGGGGGACAGGAGTTCTAGATACGCAGTATTTT,CASSRGTGVLDTQYF
-,-,TRBV6-5,TRBJ1-6,TGTGCCAGCGGACCACGGTCGGCTGCACCCCTCCACTTT,CASGPRSAAPLHF
-,-,TRBV4-3,TRBJ2-1,TGCGCCAGCAGCCTTTCTGGAATGTACAGTGGGCAGTTCTTC,CASSLSGMYSGQFF
-,-,TRBV30,TRBJ2-3,TGTGCCTGCAAAATACAGGGTTCGATCGCAGATACGCAGTATTTT,CACKIQGSIADTQYF